One and the same sample provided the 20 T cell receptor beta chains below, sequenced in a study of blood T cell repertoires in COVID-19. Assay used: immunoSEQ multiplex PCR; TCRdb lists only in-frame clones, some missing. The data hold around 130,000 clones, with 85% to 90% observed a single time. The sample comprised peripheral blood. These receptors all stem from a woman aged 45-59 years with acute or convalescent COVID-19.

The sample holds one count of this clone. The chain has TRBV15 and TRBJ1-1; TRBD1 matches 7 bases. The V segment lost 4 bases and the J segment 7 bases; nucleotides outside the gene matches: 3. This CDR3 contains 12 residues. Germline V CDR1 and CDR2: LNHNV, YYDKDF (reference sequence). The CDR3 coding sequence is TGTGCCACCAGCAAGAACAGGGGTGAAGCTTTCTTT. Translation gives CATSKNRGEAFF.

This clone appeared once. V and J are TRBV30 and TRBJ1-4; the D gene is possibly TRBD1 (6 bases). Trimming pared 4 bases from V and 2 bases from J, leaving 14 bases between. The CDR3 is 15 residues long. Germline V gene data show CDR1 as GTSNPN and CDR2 as SVGIG (reference sequence). The DNA for the CDR3 is TGTGCCTGGAACGAAGGACAGAGGACTAATGAAAAACTGTTTTTT. Translating gives CAWNEGQRTNEKLFF.

The V call is TRBV10-3, the J call TRBJ2-7, with TRBD1 identical over 9 bases. The V gene end was trimmed by 3 bases and the J gene end by 4 bases; junction bases not matched to a gene: 7. The CDR3 covers 15 residues. Germline V gene data show CDR1 as ENHRY and CDR2 as SYGVKD. CDR3 sequence: CAISDSGTGRYEQYF. The CDR3 DNA follows: TGTGCCATCAGTGATTCCGGGACAGGGCGGTACGAGCAGTACTTC.

The rearrangement links TRBV4-3 to TRBJ1-1, with D unresolved. V was trimmed by 4 bases and J by 0 bases, leaving 15 bases between them. Germline V CDR1 and CDR2: LGHNA, YSLEER. This CDR3 contains 16 residues. The CDR3 sequence is CASSPLLGGLNTEAFF. The CDR3 DNA reads as TGCGCCAGCAGCCCGCTCTTAGGAGGGTTGAACACTGAAGCTTTCTTT.

V usage is TRBV6-2 or TRBV6-3 and J usage is TRBJ2-7; 7 nucleotides line up with TRBD1. CDR3 length: 18 residues. The V and J ends lost 2 bases and 3 bases, in that order; junction bases with no gene match: 16. Germline V gene sequence: CDR1 MNHEY, CDR2 SVGEGT. CDR3 in amino acids: CASSYRQGILTGLYEQYF. In DNA, the CDR3 is TGTGCCAGCAGTTACAGACAGGGTATTTTAACTGGACTCTACGAGCAGTACTTC.

The rearrangement links TRBV10-3 to TRBJ1-5, with no clear D. CDR1 ENHRY and CDR2 SYGVKD come from the germline V gene. The CDR3 loop spans 12 amino acids. The V end was cut by 11 bases, the J end by 5 bases, with 13 bases between. CDR3 coding DNA: TGTGCCTCCCGGGAGCGGGATCAGCCCCAGCATTTT. It yields the protein CASRERDQPQHF.

The chain uses TRBV30 and TRBJ2-1, with D perhaps matching TRBD1 (6 bases). The germline CDR1 and CDR2 sequences are GTSNPN and SVGIG (reference sequence). The CDR3 is made up of 15 amino acids. With 0 bases removed from V and 4 bases from J, the gap between germline ends came to 13 bases. CDR3 amino acids: CAWSVTDSRYNEQFF. As DNA, the CDR3 is TGTGCCTGGAGTGTTACGGACAGTCGATACAATGAGCAGTTCTTC.

This clone was seen once. The V call is TRBV16, the J call TRBJ1-2; TRBD1 matches 10 bases. The V gene end was trimmed by 2 bases and the J gene end by 7 bases; junction bases not matched to a gene: 1. Germline V gene data show CDR1 as KGHSY and CDR2 as FQNENV. The CDR3 covers 13 residues. The CDR3 region has the DNA TGTGCCAGCAGCCAAGGACAGGGGGGTGGCTACACCTTC. This codes for CASSQGQGGGYTF.

The chain is built from TRBV14 and TRBJ2-7; D may be TRBD2 (5 bases). Germline-derived CDR1 and CDR2 are SGHDN and FVKESK. This CDR3 contains 14 residues. Trimming cost V 3 bases and J 6 bases, with 15 bases left between them. The CDR3 is CASSQTLAGREQYF. CDR3 sequence (DNA): TGTGCCAGCAGCCAGACCCTCGCGGGCCGCGAGCAGTACTTC.

V gene TRBV9 combines with J gene TRBJ2-7, with 11 bases lining up with TRBD2. Germline CDR1 SGDLS, CDR2 YYNGEE. After removal of 3 bases from V and 3 bases from J, the junction contained 2 bases not matched to a gene. This CDR3 region has 14 residues. As DNA, the CDR3 is TGTGCCAGCAGCGCACTAGCGGGGGACTACGAGCAGTACTTC. It encodes CASSALAGDYEQYF.

This clone was observed a single time. The rearrangement links TRBV13 to TRBJ2-4; D ambiguous. This CDR3 has 13 residues. Per the germline V gene, CDR1 is PRHDT and CDR2 is FYEKMQ (reference sequence). The germline V and J ends were trimmed by 6 bases and 0 bases, with 6 bases remaining between them. The chain's CDR3 is CASSQIAKNIQYF. Here the CDR3 DNA reads TGTGCCAGCAGTCAAATAGCCAAAAACATTCAGTACTTC. Supplemented by reference TRBV13 and TRBJ2-4, the full variable domain reads AAGVIQSPRHLIKEKRETATLKCYPIPRHDTVYWYQQGPGQDPQFLISFYEKMQSDKGSIPDRFSAQQFSDYHSELNMSSLELGDSALYFCASSQIAKNIQYFGAGTRLSVL.

J is TRBJ1-2 and V is TRBV30; 7 bases are shared with TRBD1. V trimming: 3 bases; J trimming: 4 bases; junction bases outside the gene matches: 8. Germline values: CDR1 GTSNPN, CDR2 SVGIG (reference sequence). CDR3 size: 14 residues. DNA of the CDR3: TGTGCCTGGAGGAAAGGGGGCAGGGTCTATGGCTACACCTTC. Amino acid sequence: CAWRKGGRVYGYTF.

The CDR3, as DNA: TGTGCCAGCAGCCCTAGGAATCAGGAGGCGCATGAGCAGTTCTTC. It translates to CASSPRNQEAHEQFF. V usage is TRBV11-2 and J usage is TRBJ2-1; D might be TRBD2 (5 bases). V gave up 5 bases and J gave up 8 bases, with 19 bases separating them. Germline V CDR1 and CDR2: SGHAT, FQNNGV. The CDR3 contains 15 residues. The entire variable domain, with the rest obtained from reference TRBV11-2 and TRBJ2-1, is as follows: EAGVAQSPRYKIIEKRQSVAFWCNPISGHATLYWYQQILGQGPKLLIQFQNNGVVDDSQLPKDRFSAERLKGVDSTLKIQPAKLEDSAVYLCASSPRNQEAHEQFFGPGTRLTVL.

The chain links TRBV18 to TRBJ2-2, with D hard to call. There are 13 residues in the CDR3. Deletions cut 3 bases from V and 3 bases from J, with 5 bases between. Germline loops: CDR1 KGHSH, CDR2 LQKENI. CDR3 sequence: CASSPVDTGELFF. CDR3 coding DNA: TGTGCCAGCTCACCCGTTGACACCGGGGAGCTGTTTTTT.

The chain joins TRBV7-2 to TRBJ2-7, with D possibly TRBD2 on 6 matching bases. The CDR3 runs 16 residues. Germline V gives CDR1 SGHTA, CDR2 FQGNSA. V lost 0 bases to trimming and J lost 0 bases, with 12 bases between them. CDR3 region: CASSLAGGSSSYEQYF. As DNA, the CDR3 is TGTGCCAGCAGCTTAGCGGGGGGTTCGAGCTCCTACGAGCAGTACTTC.

The chain links TRBV11-3 to TRBJ1-6; maybe TRBD1 (5 bases). Germline loops: CDR1 SGHNT, CDR2 YENEEA. The CDR3 has 14 residues. V was pared by 5 bases and J by 9 bases, with 14 bases between. The CDR3 spells CASSLRGQGSPLHF. CDR3 DNA: TGTGCCAGCAGCCTAAGGGGCCAGGGTTCACCCCTCCACTTT. Looking up the rest from reference TRBV11-3 and TRBJ1-6 gives the full variable domain: EAGVVQSPRYKIIEKKQPVAFWCNPISGHNTLYWYLQNLGQGPELLIRYENEEAVDDSQLPKDRFSAERLKGVDSTLKIQPAELGDSAVYLCASSLRGQGSPLHFGNGTRLTVT.

The chain combines TRBV7-2 with TRBJ1-3; D not resolved. V was trimmed by 1 base and J by 4 bases, leaving 11 bases between them. Per the germline V gene, CDR1 is SGHTA and CDR2 is FQGNSA. The CDR3 has 15 amino acids. DNA for the CDR3: TGTGCCAGCAGCTTAGTATCCGGGTTGGGAAACACCATATATTTT. Its translation: CASSLVSGLGNTIYF. Looking up the rest from reference TRBV7-2 and TRBJ1-3 gives the full variable domain: GAGVSQSPSNKVTEKGKDVELRCDPISGHTALYWYRQSLGQGLEFLIYFQGNSAPDKSGLPSDRFSAERTGGSVSTLTIQRTQQEDSAVYLCASSLVSGLGNTIYFGEGSWLTVV.

The J gene is TRBJ2-7, the V gene TRBV27; 11 bases align to TRBD1. V lost 5 bases and J lost 0; bases outside the gene matches: 6. The germline CDR1 and CDR2 sequences are MNHEY and SMNVEV (reference sequence). This CDR3 has 16 residues. The CDR3, as DNA: TGTGCCAGCAGTCCCCCAGGACAGGGGGCCTCCTACGAGCAGTACTTC. This encodes CASSPPGQGASYEQYF.

The chain recombines TRBV9 with TRBJ1-4, with 7 bases fitting TRBD1. CDR1 and CDR2 (germline): SGDLS, YYNGEE. The CDR3 has 16 amino acids. The V and J ends lost 5 bases and 6 bases, in that order; junction bases with no gene match: 13. The CDR3 coding sequence is TGTGCCAGCAGTCCCTTTTCAACAGGGGTACATGAAAAACTGTTTTTT. The encoded protein is CASSPFSTGVHEKLFF.

The genes are TRBV18 and TRBJ2-5; unclear D gene. V dropped 1 base and J dropped 1 base, with 7 bases sitting between them. The germline V gene has CDR1 KGHSH and CDR2 LQKENI. The length of the CDR3 is 14 residues. CDR3 nucleotides: TGTGCCAGCTCACCACTGGAGCTCCAAGAGACCCAGTACTTC. As protein: CASSPLELQETQYF.